This record looks at one TCR beta chain sequence and its context. This entry is derived from a study of T cell changes during pregnancy in multiple sclerosis. CDR1 and CDR2 (germline): LGHNA, YNFKEQ. CDR3 length equals 16 residues. The J segment lost 7 bases and the V segment lost 3 bases, leaving 11 bases of the junction unmatched. Repertoires were generated with immunoSEQ multiplex PCR, while TCRdb's copy carries only in-frame clones and drops some. The sample consists of roughly 80,000 clones, around 90% of them appearing once. The chain employs TRBV4-2 and TRBJ2-1; 8 bases are shared with TRBD2. The sequence came from a female donor with multiple sclerosis, enrolled in a pregnancy study. This material consisted of peripheral blood, taken before pregnancy. The CDR3 region has the DNA TGTGCCAGCAGCCAGGACACTAGCGGCCCGCGGAATGAGCAGTTCTTC. This encodes CASSQDTSGPRNEQFF.